Only a few counts were recorded for the clone carrying this T cell receptor beta chain. The sample is drawn from a study of technical replicates of blood from a few donors. The CDR3 is 13 residues long. V gave up 4 bases and J gave up 1 base, with 7 bases separating them. Germline values: CDR1 KGHSH, CDR2 LQKENI. The data were produced by immunoSEQ multiplex PCR, yet TCRdb's version contains in-frame clones alone and is incomplete. Of 100,000 or so clones in the sample, 96% were seen once. The rearrangement links TRBV18 to TRBJ1-1; TRBD1 is a possible D gene (6 bases). Sequencing was carried out using T cells isolated from PBMCs. This receptor was obtained from a human donor in good health. CDR3 loop: CASSRDKNTEAFF. The CDR3 coding sequence is TGTGCCAGCTCACGGGACAAGAACACTGAAGCTTTCTTT.